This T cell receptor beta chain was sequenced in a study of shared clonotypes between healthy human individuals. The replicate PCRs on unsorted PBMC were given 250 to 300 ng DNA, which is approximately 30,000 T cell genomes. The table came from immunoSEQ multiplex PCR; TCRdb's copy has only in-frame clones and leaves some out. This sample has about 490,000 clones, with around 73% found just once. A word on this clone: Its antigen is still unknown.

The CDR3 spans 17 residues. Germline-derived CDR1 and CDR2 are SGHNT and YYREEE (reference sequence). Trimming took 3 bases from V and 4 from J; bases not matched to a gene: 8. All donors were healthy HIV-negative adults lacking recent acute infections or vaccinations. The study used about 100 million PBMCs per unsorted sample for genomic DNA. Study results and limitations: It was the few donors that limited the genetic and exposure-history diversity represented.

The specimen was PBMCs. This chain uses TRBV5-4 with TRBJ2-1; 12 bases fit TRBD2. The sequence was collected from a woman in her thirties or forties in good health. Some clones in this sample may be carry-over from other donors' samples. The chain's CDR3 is CASSSPPSGRGYNEQFF. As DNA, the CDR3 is TGTGCCAGCAGCTCTCCGCCTAGCGGGAGGGGTTACAATGAGCAGTTCTTC.